This T cell receptor (beta chain) was observed in a study of blood T cell repertoires in COVID-19. In terms of age and location, participants ranged from roughly 18 to 90 years and lived in about two dozen US areas. Donors in Cohort 3 who had recovered were those with two negative PCRs, healthcare professional clearance, or resolution of their symptoms. In the original workflow: Amplified reference gene primers provided the basis for estimating nucleated cell counts. The protocol was immunoSEQ multiplex PCR, while the TCRdb copy is restricted to in-frame clones and leaves out a portion. The DNA was the basis for D and trimming; V, J and clone size are from that table. The sample consists of around 200,000 clones, roughly 85% of them appearing once. Germline assignment: CDR1 MNHNY and CDR2 SVGAGI (reference sequence). The CDR3 extends over 19 amino acids. V lost 5 bases, J lost 4 bases, and 17 bases stayed unmatched.

The sequence was obtained from a man in his forties who had recovered from COVID-19. The chain joins TRBV6-6 to TRBJ2-2; 9 bases are shared with TRBD2. The sample was PBMCs or T cells enriched from blood (not recorded which). The CDR3 protein is CASSRTSGAGGRGTGELFF. The CDR3 nucleotides are TGTGCCAGCAGTCGTACGTCAGGAGCGGGAGGACGGGGCACCGGGGAGCTGTTTTTT.